The 21 T cell receptor beta chains below all came from one sample that was sequenced in a study of prognosis after radiotherapy for stage I lung cancer. The authors amplified TCR beta CDR3 from genomic DNA using two-round multiplex PCR. First-round PCR amplification was performed with primers specific to each TRBV and TRBJ gene. TCRdb used MiXCR to reprocess the multiplex PCR reads, holding one entry per CDR3 protein. The sample includes roughly 30,000 distinct CDR3 sequences, around two fifths of them seen just once. Sample: PBMCs, taken before or after stereotactic body radiation therapy (not recorded which). All receptors come from a donor aged 50 or older with non-small cell lung cancer.

There are many counts of this clonotype. The chain carries TRBV30 and TRBJ1-5, with D unresolved. The CDR3 is made up of 15 amino acids. V lost 1 base to trimming and J lost 0 bases, with 10 bases between them. Germline V gene data show CDR1 as GTSNPN and CDR2 as SVGIG (reference sequence). CDR3 in amino acids: CAWSAGLYSNQPQHF. The CDR3, as DNA: TGTGCCTGGAGTGCTGGGCTTTATAGCAATCAGCCCCAGCATTTT.

There are many counts of this clonotype. CDR3 DNA: TGTGCCAGCCTAAACCTAGCGGGGGAAGAGACCCAGTACTTC. It encodes CASLNLAGEETQYF. The V and J genes are TRBV6-2 or TRBV6-3 and TRBJ2-5; 10 bases are shared with TRBD2. This CDR3 has 14 amino acids. Unmatched junction bases numbered 6, after V lost 8 bases and J lost 3 bases. The germline V gene encodes CDR1 MNHEY and CDR2 SVGEGT.

This clonotype showed up many times. The chain recombines TRBV18 with TRBJ1-4; TRBD1 aligns across 7 bases. The germline CDR1 and CDR2 sequences are KGHSH and LQKENI. The trim removed 4 bases at V and 8 bases at J, leaving 10 bases unmatched. The CDR3 contains 15 residues. This CDR3 is CASSLALQGTEKLFF. DNA for the CDR3: TGTGCCAGCTCACTCGCCCTACAGGGGACCGAAAAACTGTTTTTT.

To note about this clonotype: A much larger clone differs from this one at a single base, so this may be a read error. The J gene is TRBJ1-1, the V gene TRBV6-2 or TRBV6-3, with no clear D. The CDR3 consists of 13 residues. Germline V CDR1 and CDR2: MNHEY, SVGEGT. The CDR3 region is CASGENKNNEAFF. Written as DNA, the CDR3 is TGTGCCAGCGGAGAGAATAAGAACAATGAAGCTTTCTTT.

About this clonotype itself: This sequence is one base from a far larger clone and is likely a read error. The chain couples TRBV6-4 to TRBJ2-2, with D perhaps TRBD2 (5 bases). Germline V lookup: CDR1 MRHNA, CDR2 SNTAGT. This CDR3 has 13 amino acids. The CDR3 is CASRQDNTGDLFF. DNA for the CDR3: TGTGCCAGCAGGCAGGATAACACCGGGGATCTGTTTTTT.

This clonotype was picked up many times. The chain employs TRBV30 and TRBJ2-5; maybe TRBD2 (6 bases). Germline-derived CDR1 and CDR2 are GTSNPN and SVGIG (reference sequence). This CDR3 has 15 amino acids. Trimming left V 6 bases short and J 1 base short, with 18 bases between. CDR3 amino acids: CACNRRDSLQETQYF. The CDR3 DNA sequence: TGTGCCTGTAACCGTCGGGACTCCCTCCAAGAGACCCAGTACTTC.

At least ten counts were recorded for this clonotype. The chain carries TRBV6-2 or TRBV6-3 and TRBJ2-5; TRBD1 matches at 9 bases. The junction had 12 bases not matched to a gene; V was cut back by 6 bases and J by 4 bases. CDR3 length: 16 residues. The germline CDR1 and CDR2 sequences are MNHEY and SVGEGT. As DNA, the CDR3 is TGTGCCAGCAGCATACAGGGGGCGGGTAGCGGAGAGACCCAGTACTTC. Its translation is CASSIQGAGSGETQYF.

In regard to this clonotype: Given a far larger clone just one base away, this is likely a sequencing read error. The chain uses TRBV6-8 and TRBJ2-3; possible D gene TRBD1, 6 bases. This CDR3 region has 12 residues. The germline V gene has CDR1 MNHGY and CDR2 SAAAGT. V was pared by 6 bases and J by 7 bases, with 11 bases between. CDR3 sequence reads: CASSRTAYTQYF. The DNA for the CDR3 is TGTGCCAGCAGCCGGACAGCATATACGCAGTATTTT.

For this clonotype: This may stem from a read error, because a much larger clone lies one nucleotide away. The chain recombines TRBV4-1 with TRBJ2-7; 9 nucleotides match TRBD2. The V gene's germline CDR1 is MGHRA and CDR2 YSYEKL. Losses at the gene ends were 0 bases for V and 3 bases for J; bases not matched to a gene: 12. This CDR3 comprises 18 residues. CDR3 residues: CASSQDTSLAGAIYEQYF. DNA of the CDR3: TGCGCCAGCAGCCAAGATACGTCCTTAGCGGGGGCGATCTACGAGCAGTACTTC.

This clonotype was recorded many times. This chain links TRBV4-1 with TRBJ2-4, with 7 bases that match TRBD2. The CDR3 totals 14 residues. V was clipped by 1 base and J by 8 bases; unmatched bases: 5. The germline CDR1 and CDR2 sequences are MGHRA and YSYEKL. The CDR3 is CASSQGPGGDIQYF. The CDR3 DNA is TGCGCCAGCAGCCAAGGGCCTGGGGGGGACATTCAGTACTTC.

This clonotype was detected only once. V is TRBV12-3 or TRBV12-4 and J is TRBJ1-1; D remains ambiguous. The V end lost 3 bases, the J end lost 1 base, and 6 bases lay between the germline ends. The CDR3 has 13 residues. In DNA, the CDR3 is TGTGCCAGCAGTTTCGCCCCGAACACTGAAGCTTTCTTT. Encoded protein: CASSFAPNTEAFF.

This clonotype was counted at least ten times. The V gene is TRBV27, the J gene TRBJ1-2; D remains ambiguous. This CDR3 spans 13 amino acids. CDR1 and CDR2 from the germline V gene are MNHEY and SMNVEV (reference sequence). The ends were cut back, 5 bases at V and 2 bases at J, with 9 bases in the middle. CDR3 loop: CASSPGRNYGYTF. The CDR3, as DNA: TGTGCCAGCAGTCCCGGACGAAACTATGGCTACACCTTC.

By share of the sample, this clonotype is medium-sized (0.01 to 0.1%). CDR3: CASSLSGDTGELFF. CDR3 bases: TGTGCCAGCAGCTTATCCGGGGACACCGGGGAGCTGTTTTTT. The V and J genes are TRBV11-3 and TRBJ2-2; TRBD2 is a possible D gene (5 bases). Trimming pared 2 bases from V and 3 bases from J, leaving 7 bases between. Germline values: CDR1 SGHNT, CDR2 YENEEA. The CDR3 runs 14 residues.

This clonotype occurred many times. The chain recombines TRBV4-3 with TRBJ1-4, with D perhaps TRBD1 (5 bases). CDR1 is LGHNA and CDR2 is YSLEER in the germline V gene. V dropped 1 base and J dropped 8 bases, with 11 bases sitting between them. The CDR3 spans 14 residues. This CDR3 reads CASSQGQGGEKLFF. For the CDR3, the DNA is TGCGCCAGCAGCCAAGGTCAGGGAGGGGAAAAACTGTTTTTT.

This clonotype was detected once. A far bigger clonotype differs at one base, so this is likely a read error. As the CDR3 is not closed by the conserved phenylalanine or tryptophan, this likely results from a read error. The DNA is left out, because the CDR3 cannot be placed on it with certainty; the CDR3 is given as TCRdb lists it. The chain uses TRBV6-2 or TRBV6-3 and TRBJ2-1; TRBD1 is taken as the D call from the table, unchecked against the DNA. The CDR3 spans 9 residues, counting both ends. Germline loops: CDR1 MNHEY, CDR2 SVGEGT. This CDR3 is CANSPDQGY.

A remark on this clonotype: A read error is likely here: a far larger clone is one base away. CDR3 DNA: TGTGCCAGCACAAGGAAGGGGGCCTCCTATAATTCACCCCTCCACTTT. Amino acids: CASTRKGASYNSPLHF. The V gene is TRBV27, the J gene TRBJ1-6; 7 bases match TRBD1. Germline CDR1 reads MNHEY; CDR2 reads SMNVEV (reference sequence). The CDR3 covers 16 residues. J gave up 0 bases and V 7 bases, and 6 bases lay outside the gene matches.

V is TRBV5-5 and J is TRBJ2-5; D remains unclear. This CDR3 contains 13 residues. Per the germline V gene, CDR1 is SGHKS and CDR2 is YYEKEE (reference sequence). The V end was cut by 4 bases, the J end by 1 base, with 8 bases between. The CDR3 protein is CASSHRPQETQYF. In DNA, the CDR3 is TGTGCCAGCAGCCATCGCCCCCAAGAGACCCAGTACTTC.

This clonotype was observed many times. The chain couples TRBV10-3 to TRBJ2-6; a possible D gene is TRBD1 (5 bases). The CDR3 covers 16 residues. CDR1 is ENHRY, CDR2 SYGVKD, per germline. V was trimmed by 4 bases and J by 0 bases, leaving 10 bases between them. CDR3: CAISVGDNSGANVLTF. CDR3 nucleotide sequence: TGTGCCATCAGTGTAGGGGATAACTCTGGGGCCAACGTCCTGACTTTC.

In the case of this clonotype: Since a much larger clone is just one base distant, this may be a read error. V gene TRBV5-4 combines with J gene TRBJ2-1, with 7 positions matching TRBD2. The length of the CDR3 is 17 residues. The ends lost 1 base at V and 4 bases at J; junction bases unmatched: 11. Germline V gives CDR1 SGHNT, CDR2 YYREEE (reference sequence). The CDR3 reads CASSLLGLSGGYNEQFF. The DNA for the CDR3 is TGTGCCAGCAGCTTGCTCGGACTATCGGGAGGTTACAATGAGCAGTTCTTC. Combining the CDR3 with reference TRBV5-4 and TRBJ2-1 gives the whole variable domain ETGVTQSPTHLIKTRGQQVTLRCSSQSGHNTVSWYQQALGQGPQFIFQYYREEENGRGNFPPRFSGLQFPNYSSELNVNALELDDSALYLCASSLLGLSGGYNEQFFGPGTRLTVL.

The chain joins TRBV10-3 to TRBJ1-1; D remains ambiguous. CDR1 is ENHRY and CDR2 is SYGVKD in the germline V gene. Trimming shortened V by 3 bases and J by 1 base, and 9 bases separated the two germline ends. This CDR3 has 14 amino acids. DNA for the CDR3: TGTGCCATCAGTGAACACAGCCCGAACACTGAAGCTTTCTTT. As protein: CAISEHSPNTEAFF.

The table lists this clonotype with many counts. The chain recombines TRBV20-1 with TRBJ2-5; 10 bases map to TRBD2. Germline V gene sequence: CDR1 DFQATT, CDR2 SNEGSKA (reference sequence). This CDR3 has 13 residues. The trim removed 3 bases at V and 5 bases at J, leaving 3 bases unmatched. The DNA of the CDR3 is TGCAGTGCTAGTAGCGGGGGGCCGGAGACCCAGTACTTC. This translates into CSASSGGPETQYF.